The entry below gives a single TCR beta chain sequence along with its context. Here immunoSEQ multiplex PCR was the method, and the copy in TCRdb shows in-frame clones only, minus some. The sample consists of around 180,000 clones, less than 90% of them appearing once. This sample stems from a study of blood T cell repertoires in COVID-19. The CDR3 spans 14 residues. V dropped 4 bases and J dropped 6 bases, with 14 bases sitting between them. Per germline, CDR1 SNHLY and CDR2 FYNNEI. Sequencing was carried out using peripheral blood. This receptor was taken from a man between 65 and 79 years old with active or convalescent COVID-19. The chain joins TRBV2 to TRBJ2-3; possible D gene TRBD1, 6 bases. DNA for the CDR3: TGTGCCAGCAGTGGACACAGGGTAACGGATACGCAGTATTTT. It translates to CASSGHRVTDTQYF.